This entry lists 15 T cell receptor beta chains sequenced from one sample in a study of blood T cells in healthy people across ages. A sample-barcoded 5' primer and a J-beta primer mix were used in a second PCR of roughly 7 to 11 cycles. TCRdb redid the calling of the 5' RACE reads with MiXCR, one entry per CDR3 protein. The data hold about 640,000 distinct CDR3 sequences, with under 65% observed a single time. The sequenced material came from blood. These receptors came from a man aged 55 to 69 in good health.

CDR3 sequence (DNA): TGTGCCAGCAGTTCCGTAATCAGGGGGAACACCGGGGAGCTGTTTTTT. This gives the protein CASSSVIRGNTGELFF. The chain recombines TRBV27 with TRBJ2-2; TRBD1 might be the D (6 bases). Trimming shortened V by 4 bases and J by 1 base, and 13 bases separated the two germline ends. Per germline, CDR1 MNHEY and CDR2 SMNVEV (reference sequence). The CDR3 runs to 16 residues.

This clonotype was observed once. The chain recombines TRBV11-2 with TRBJ2-1, with D possibly matching TRBD1 (5 bases). The J call may be faulty, since TRBJ2-7 better matches the DNA end. Germline CDR1 SGHAT, CDR2 FQNNGV. The CDR3 is 13 amino acids. DNA for the CDR3: TGTGCCAGCAGCGAGACAGAGTACAATGAGCAGTACTTC. Amino acid sequence: CASSETEYNEQYF.

This chain uses TRBV20-1 with TRBJ2-1, with D possibly matching TRBD2 (6 bases). This CDR3 is 14 amino acids long. V was shortened by 6 bases and J by 3 bases, with 15 bases between the two germline ends. CDR1 and CDR2 (germline): DFQATT, SNEGSKA (reference sequence). CDR3 coding DNA: TGCAGTGCGCCCCCCGGGGGAAACTACAATGAGCAGTTCTTC. Translation: CSAPPGGNYNEQFF.

This chain uses TRBV29-1 with TRBJ2-7; no firm D call. This CDR3 has 14 amino acids. V shed 7 bases and J shed 2 bases, with 18 bases lying between them. Germline V lookup: CDR1 SQVTM, CDR2 ANQGSEA. The chain's CDR3 is CSGVGLTATYEQYF. In nucleotides, the CDR3 is TGCAGCGGTGTCGGCCTCACAGCGACCTACGAGCAGTACTTC.

As for this clonotype: This CDR3 is missing its conserved last phenylalanine or tryptophan, likely due to a read error. The chain joins TRBV9 to TRBJ2-7; D is unresolved. In germline, CDR1 is SGDLS, CDR2 YYNGEE. The germline V and J ends were trimmed by 4 bases and 7 bases, with 18 bases remaining between them. CDR3 length equals 14 residues. The CDR3 protein is CASSSSLNTQEQYL. The CDR3 nucleotides are TGTGCCAGCAGCTCTAGTCTGAATACGCAGGAGCAGTACTTA.

The gene calls are TRBV20-1 and TRBJ2-2, with TRBD2 matching 10 bases. J lost 6 bases, V lost 0 bases, and 7 bases had no gene match. CDR3 size: 16 residues. CDR1 and CDR2 from the germline V gene are DFQATT and SNEGSKA (reference sequence). The CDR3 protein is CSARDLRSGGAGELFF. The CDR3 coding sequence is TGCAGTGCTAGAGATCTCCGAAGCGGGGGGGCCGGGGAGCTGTTTTTT.

V is TRBV5-1 and J is TRBJ2-5; 11 bases agree with TRBD1. The DNA end is a closer match to TRBJ2-7, so the J assignment may be wrong. The CDR3 runs to 13 residues. The V gene's germline CDR1 is SGHRS and CDR2 YFSETQ. In DNA form, the CDR3 reads TGCGCCAGCAGCGCGGGACAGGGGGACGAGCAGTACTTC. Translated: CASSAGQGDEQYF.

V is TRBV3-1 and J is TRBJ2-3, with TRBD2 matching 14 bases. Germline V CDR1 and CDR2: LGHDT, YNNKEL (reference sequence). The CDR3 is made up of 16 amino acids. V shed 3 bases, J shed 6 bases, and the junction held 5 bases outside the gene matches. The DNA of the CDR3 is TGTGCCAGCAGCCAGGGGACTAGCGGGGGATGGGATACGCAGTATTTT. It yields the protein CASSQGTSGGWDTQYF.

The chain combines TRBV28 with TRBJ2-7, with D unclear. The V gene's germline CDR1 is MDHEN and CDR2 SYDVKM. Trimming shortened V by 6 bases and J by 4 bases, and 7 bases separated the two germline ends. The CDR3 length is 11 residues. CDR3 bases: TGTGCCAGCAGGGACCGATACGAGCAGTACTTC. Translated: CASRDRYEQYF. Full variable domain (missing parts from reference TRBV28 and TRBJ2-7): DVKVTQSSRYLVKRTGEKVFLECVQDMDHENMFWYRQDPGLGLRLIYFSYDVKMKEKGDIPEGYSVSREKKERFSLILESASTNQTSMYLCASRDRYEQYFGPGTRLTVT.

The rearrangement links TRBV5-5 to TRBJ2-3, with 11 bases lining up with TRBD2. V shed 4 bases, J shed 2 bases, and the junction held 6 bases outside the gene matches. The CDR3 has 16 residues. The germline gives CDR1 SGHKS, CDR2 YYEKEE (reference sequence). CDR3 coding DNA: TGTGCCAGCAGCAGAGGACTAGCGGGTTTCACAGATACGCAGTATTTT. Translating it yields CASSRGLAGFTDTQYF.

The genes are TRBV3-1 and TRBJ2-4; no firm D call. V lost 2 bases and J lost 13, with 9 bases in between. Germline CDR1 is LGHDT and CDR2 is YNNKEL (reference sequence). This CDR3 spans 11 amino acids. CDR3 nucleotides: TGTGCCAGCAGCCAACACGGAGAGCAGTACTTC. This codes for CASSQHGEQYF.

CDR3: CASNMGGNSNQPQHF. Written as DNA, the CDR3 is TGTGCCAGCAATATGGGAGGAAATAGCAATCAGCCCCAGCATTTT. This chain connects TRBV2 to TRBJ1-5, with no clear D. The CDR3 runs to 15 residues. The germline V and J ends were trimmed by 7 bases and 0 bases, with 13 bases remaining between them. From germline, CDR1 is SNHLY and CDR2 FYNNEI.

V is TRBV5-6 and J is TRBJ2-6; 8 bases align to TRBD1. The CDR3 loop spans 18 amino acids. V trimming: 0 bases; J trimming: 3 bases; junction bases outside the gene matches: 8. Germline CDR1 reads SGHDT; CDR2 reads YYEEEE. CDR3 coding DNA: TGTGCCAGCAGCTTGGTAAGGGGACAGGCCTTTGGGGCCAACGTCCTGACTTTC. Its protein is CASSLVRGQAFGANVLTF.

The V gene is TRBV3-1, the J gene TRBJ2-5; the match to TRBD2 covers 8 bases. V lost 0 bases, J lost 2 bases, and 2 bases stayed unmatched. The CDR3 has 15 amino acids. Germline V CDR1 and CDR2: LGHDT, YNNKEL (reference sequence). The CDR3 loop is CASSQESSGQETQYF. Here the CDR3 DNA reads TGTGCCAGCAGCCAAGAGTCTAGCGGGCAAGAGACCCAGTACTTC.

This clonotype was seen just once. The J gene is TRBJ2-7, the V gene TRBV14; maybe TRBD2 (6 bases). Germline V lookup: CDR1 SGHDN, CDR2 FVKESK. CDR3 size: 14 residues. Between the trimmed V and J ends, which lost 5 bases and 2 bases, there was a span of 13 bases. The CDR3 loop reads CASSSRDSTYEQYF. CDR3 bases: TGTGCCAGCAGCTCCCGGGACTCCACCTACGAGCAGTACTTC. Full variable domain (outside the CDR3, taken from reference TRBV14 and TRBJ2-7): EAGVTQFPSHSVIEKGQTVTLRCDPISGHDNLYWYRRVMGKEIKFLLHFVKESKQDESGMPNNRFLAERTGGTYSTLKVQPAELEDSGVYFCASSSRDSTYEQYFGPGTRLTVT.